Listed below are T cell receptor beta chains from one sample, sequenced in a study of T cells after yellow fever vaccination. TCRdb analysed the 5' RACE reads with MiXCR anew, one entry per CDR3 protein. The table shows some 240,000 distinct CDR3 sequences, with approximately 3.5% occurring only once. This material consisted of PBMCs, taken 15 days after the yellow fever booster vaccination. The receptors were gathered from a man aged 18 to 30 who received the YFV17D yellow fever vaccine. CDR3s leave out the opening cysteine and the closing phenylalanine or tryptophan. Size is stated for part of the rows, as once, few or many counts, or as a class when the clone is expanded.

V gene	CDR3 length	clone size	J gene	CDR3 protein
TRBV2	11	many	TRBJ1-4	ASGGQGAEKLF
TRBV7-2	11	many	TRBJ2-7	ASSPGGTYEQY
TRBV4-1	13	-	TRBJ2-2	ASSLLAGGTGELF
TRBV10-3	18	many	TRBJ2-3	AISETSHSGGPLGTDTQY
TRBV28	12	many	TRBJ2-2	ASSLGGFGGELF
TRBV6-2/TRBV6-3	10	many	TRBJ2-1	ASRGPQNEQF
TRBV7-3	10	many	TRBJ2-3	ASSSKGDTQY
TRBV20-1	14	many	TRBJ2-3	SAPSSPRGKTDTQY
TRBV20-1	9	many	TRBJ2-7	SGLGSDEQY
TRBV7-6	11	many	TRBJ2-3	ASSLSGTDTQY
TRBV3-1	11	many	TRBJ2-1	ASSQQGANEQF
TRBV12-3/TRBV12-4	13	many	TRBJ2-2	ASASGVGNTGELF
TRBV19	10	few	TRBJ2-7	ASSTGPTRQY
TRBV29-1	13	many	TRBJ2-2	SVYRDRANTGELF
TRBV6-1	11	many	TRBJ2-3	ASSKTRADTQY
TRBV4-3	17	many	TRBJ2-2	ASSQDSSGDLANTGELF
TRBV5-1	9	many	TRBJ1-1	ASTAGPEAF
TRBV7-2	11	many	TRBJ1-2	ASSARQGLGYT
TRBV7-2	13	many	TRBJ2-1	ASIRGTGDNNEQF
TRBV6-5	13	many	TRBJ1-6	ASSYSTRANSPLH
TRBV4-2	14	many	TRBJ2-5	ASSEDLGGPQETQY
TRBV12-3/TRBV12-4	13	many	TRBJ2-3	ASAPRAVSTDTQY
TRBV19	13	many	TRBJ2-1	ASALRDGRYNGQF
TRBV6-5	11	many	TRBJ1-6	ASSFFRNSPLH
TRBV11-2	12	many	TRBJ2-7	ASSASKNLYEQY
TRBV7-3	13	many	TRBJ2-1	ASSLIAGGDNEQF
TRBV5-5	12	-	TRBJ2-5	ASSWTQYQETQY
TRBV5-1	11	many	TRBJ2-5	ASSLGNWETQY
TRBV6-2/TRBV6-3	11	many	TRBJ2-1	ASSPLRGGRQF